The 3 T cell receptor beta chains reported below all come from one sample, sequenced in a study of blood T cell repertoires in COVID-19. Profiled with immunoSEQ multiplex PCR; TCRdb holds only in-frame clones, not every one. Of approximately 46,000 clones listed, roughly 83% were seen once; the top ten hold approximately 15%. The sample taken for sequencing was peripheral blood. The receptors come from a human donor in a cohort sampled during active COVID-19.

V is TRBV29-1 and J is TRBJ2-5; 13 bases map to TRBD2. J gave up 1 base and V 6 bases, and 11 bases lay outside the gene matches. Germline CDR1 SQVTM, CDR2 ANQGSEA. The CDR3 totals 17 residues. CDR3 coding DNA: TGCAGCGTGGAGGGACTAGCGGGAAGGGGGGGCCAAGAGACCCAGTACTTC. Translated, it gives CSVEGLAGRGGQETQYF.

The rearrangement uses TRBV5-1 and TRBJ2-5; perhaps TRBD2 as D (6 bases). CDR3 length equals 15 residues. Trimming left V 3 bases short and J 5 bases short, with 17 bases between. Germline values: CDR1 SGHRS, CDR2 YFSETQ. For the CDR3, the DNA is TGCGCCAGCAGCTCAACGGGACTTGGTAGGGAGACCCAGTACTTC. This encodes CASSSTGLGRETQYF.

The CDR3, as DNA: TGTGCCAGCAGTGAGAGTGTAGGGGGCCGATCCTACGAGCAGTACTTC. Its protein is CASSESVGGRSYEQYF. V usage is TRBV6-1 and J usage is TRBJ2-7, with 7 positions matching TRBD1. The CDR3 consists of 16 residues. From germline, CDR1 is MNHNS and CDR2 SASEGT. With V trimmed by 3 bases and J by 1 base, 9 bases remained unmatched.